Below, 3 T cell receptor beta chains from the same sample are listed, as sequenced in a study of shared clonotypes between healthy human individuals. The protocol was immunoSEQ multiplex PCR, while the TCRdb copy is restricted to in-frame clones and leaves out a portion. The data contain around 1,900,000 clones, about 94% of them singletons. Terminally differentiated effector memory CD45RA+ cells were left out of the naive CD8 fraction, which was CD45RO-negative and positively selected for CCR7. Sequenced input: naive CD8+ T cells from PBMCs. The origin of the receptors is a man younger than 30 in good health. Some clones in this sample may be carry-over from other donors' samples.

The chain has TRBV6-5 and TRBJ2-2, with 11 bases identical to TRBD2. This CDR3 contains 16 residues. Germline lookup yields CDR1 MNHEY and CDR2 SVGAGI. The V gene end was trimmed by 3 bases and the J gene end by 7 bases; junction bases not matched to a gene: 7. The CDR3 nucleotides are TGTGCCAGCAGTTATAGACTAGCGGGATGGGACGGGGAGCTGTTTTTT. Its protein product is CASSYRLAGWDGELFF.

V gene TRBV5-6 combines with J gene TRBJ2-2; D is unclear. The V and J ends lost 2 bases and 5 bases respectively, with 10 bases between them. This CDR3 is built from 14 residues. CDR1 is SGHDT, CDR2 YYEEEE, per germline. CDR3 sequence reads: CASSFVGETGELFF. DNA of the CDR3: TGTGCCAGCAGCTTTGTTGGGGAAACCGGGGAGCTGTTTTTT.

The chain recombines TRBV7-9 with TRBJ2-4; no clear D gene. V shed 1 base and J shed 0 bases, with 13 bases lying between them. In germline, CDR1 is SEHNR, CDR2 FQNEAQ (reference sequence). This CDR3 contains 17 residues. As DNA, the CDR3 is TGTGCCAGCAGCTTAGAAGTGGGCGTAATAGCCAAAAACATTCAGTACTTC. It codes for CASSLEVGVIAKNIQYF.